This T cell receptor (beta chain) was identified during a study of T cell changes during pregnancy in multiple sclerosis. Clones were sequenced by immunoSEQ multiplex PCR, and TCRdb holds only the in-frame ones, with some missing. Found here are over 90,000 clones, about nine tenths of them singletons; the top ten hold 0.7% to 0.9%. The CDR3 runs 13 residues. Germline values: CDR1 SEHNR, CDR2 FQNEAQ (reference sequence). V lost 1 base to trimming and J lost 4 bases, with 7 bases between them. The TCR originated in a female donor in good health, enrolled as a control in a pregnancy study. The rearrangement links TRBV7-9 to TRBJ1-2, with a tentative D call TRBD1 (6 bases). This sample comprised peripheral blood, obtained in the second trimester of pregnancy. In nucleotides, the CDR3 is TGTGCCAGCAGCTTAGGGGACACCTATGGCTACACCTTC. Protein product: CASSLGDTYGYTF. Using reference TRBV7-9 and TRBJ1-2 for the parts outside the CDR3, the full variable domain is DTGVSQNPRHKITKRGQNVTFRCDPISEHNRLYWYRQTLGQGPEFLTYFQNEAQLEKSRLLSDRFSAERPKGSFSTLEIQRTEQGDSAMYLCASSLGDTYGYTFGSGTRLTVV.